The entry that follows covers one TCR beta chain sequence. The data were obtained in a study of blood T cell repertoires in COVID-19. Study processing details: From reference gene primer amplification, estimates of nucleated cell counts were derived. The data were produced by immunoSEQ multiplex PCR, yet TCRdb's version contains in-frame clones alone and is incomplete. V, J and clone size are taken as reported in that table, and D and trimming were inferred from the DNA itself. Of some 200,000 clones listed, about 81% are singletons. The receptor was isolated from a man aged 30 to 45 with active or convalescent COVID-19. Source material: peripheral blood.

The CDR3 sequence: CASSLASGVAKNIQYF. Written as DNA, the CDR3 is TGCGCCAGCAGCTTGGCTAGCGGGGTAGCCAAAAACATTCAGTACTTC. The rearrangement joins TRBV5-1 to TRBJ2-4, with 9 bases identical to TRBD2. The CDR3 is made up of 16 amino acids. V shed 0 bases, J shed 0 bases, and the junction held 1 base outside the gene matches. CDR1 SGHRS and CDR2 YFSETQ come from the germline V gene.